Listed below are T cell receptor beta chains from one sample, sequenced in a study of blood T cell repertoires in COVID-19. Repertoires were generated with immunoSEQ multiplex PCR, while TCRdb's copy carries only in-frame clones and drops some. This sample has some 110,000 clones, with approximately 88% found just once. Sequencing input: peripheral blood. These receptors all come from a woman between 65 and 79 years old with acute or convalescent COVID-19. CDR3s include the opening cysteine and the closing phenylalanine or tryptophan. A D gene is named only where the DNA matches it firmly. Clone size is shown for a subset of rows, as once, few, many or a class of expanded clone.

TRBJ1-2 NA NA TRBV6-1 TGTGCCAGCAGTAATACAGGGAACTATGGCTACACCTTC CASSNTGNYGYTF
TRBJ1-2 NA NA TRBV27 TGTGCCAGCAGGCCCGTGGGGGGAGACTATGGCTACACCTTC CASRPVGGDYGYTF
TRBJ2-3 once NA TRBV10-1 TGCGCCAGCAGTGAGTCTCGGGGGTCCACAGATACGCAGTATTTT CASSESRGSTDTQYF
TRBJ2-7 NA TRBD1 TRBV5-4 TGTGCCAGCAGACTGACAGGGACCTCCGAGCAGTACTTC CASRLTGTSEQYF
TRBJ2-7 NA NA TRBV18 TGTGCCAGCTCACCAGTGGCAGGGGACCACGAGCAGTACTTC CASSPVAGDHEQYF
TRBJ2-7 NA NA TRBV2 TGTGCCAGCAGTGGAACAGGGACCTACGAGCAGTACTTC CASSGTGTYEQYF
TRBJ2-1 NA TRBD1 TRBV10-3 TGTGCCATCAGTACCGGACAGGCCAATGAGCAGTTCTTC CAISTGQANEQFF
TRBJ1-1 NA NA TRBV3-1/TRBV3-2 TGTGCCAGCAGCCCGCCTGGGGGGGGTCGTGGGTCTGAAGCTTTCTTT CASSPPGGGRGSEAFF
TRBJ2-1 NA TRBD1 TRBV24-1 TGTGCCACCAGTGATTCGACGAGTGACAGGGATACTGAGCAGTTCTTC CATSDSTSDRDTEQFF
TRBJ1-1 NA NA TRBV2 TGTGCCAGCAGTGAACGGGGAATGAACACTGAAGCTTTCTTT CASSERGMNTEAFF
TRBJ1-4 once TRBD1 TRBV5-1 TGCGCCAGCAGCTCCGGGACAGGGGGCGGAAAACTGTTTTTT CASSSGTGGGKLFF
TRBJ1-1 NA NA TRBV4-1 TGCGCCAGCAGCCAAGATAATACAGGGCCGAACACTGAAGCTTTCTTT CASSQDNTGPNTEAFF
TRBJ2-7 NA NA TRBV21-1 TGTGCCAGCAGCCCCGGGACTAGCGGAACCTACGAGCAGTACTTC CASSPGTSGTYEQYF
TRBJ2-2 few TRBD2 TRBV10-3 TGTGCCTCTGGCGGGGGAGCCGGGGAGCTGTTTTTT CASGGGAGELFF
TRBJ1-5 once TRBD1 TRBV10-3 TGTGCCATCAGTGAGTCTCGGACAGGGTGGATCGGGGGGCGCAATCAGCCCCAGCATTTT CAISESRTGWIGGRNQPQHF
TRBJ1-1 NA NA TRBV19 TGTGCCAGTAGTGTATATAGTGGGGGCGCGATTGACACTGAAGCTTTCTTT CASSVYSGGAIDTEAFF
TRBJ2-1 NA NA TRBV3-1/TRBV3-2 TGTGCCAGCAGCCAGACGACTAGTGCGGATGAGCAGTTCTTC CASSQTTSADEQFF
TRBJ2-7 NA TRBD1 TRBV5-1 TGCGCCAGCAGCTCCGGGACAGGCGCCTACGAGCAGTACTTC CASSSGTGAYEQYF
TRBJ1-2 NA NA TRBV7-3 TGTGCCAGCAGCTTGGAGGGCCGGGGTGGCTACACCTTC CASSLEGRGGYTF
TRBJ1-5 NA NA TRBV15 TGTGCCACCAGCAGAGATGGTAGTCGGGGGGCGGGCAATCAGCCCCAGCATTTT CATSRDGSRGAGNQPQHF
TRBJ2-5 NA NA TRBV5-1 TGCGCCAGCAGCTTAACCCGACAGCCCCAAGAGACCCAGTACTTC CASSLTRQPQETQYF
TRBJ1-3 once NA TRBV9 TGTGCCAGCGGGGGCAGGACCCGAAACACCATATATTTT CASGGRTRNTIYF
TRBJ2-2 NA NA TRBV6-5 TGTGCCAGCGGGTACAGGGCCGCCGGGGAGCTGTTTTTT CASGYRAAGELFF
TRBJ2-7 NA TRBD1 TRBV28 TGTGCCAGCCGGGACAGCATCTACGAGCAGTACTTC CASRDSIYEQYF
TRBJ2-1 NA TRBD2 TRBV7-3 TGTGCCAGCAGCTCATCCACTAGCGGGGAATCGGGTGAGCAGTTCTTC CASSSSTSGESGEQFF
TRBJ2-7 few TRBD2 TRBV19 TGTGCCAGTAGTCCCCAGTCCCAGGGAGGGTACTACGAGCAGTACTTC CASSPQSQGGYYEQYF
TRBJ2-7 NA TRBD2 TRBV5-1 TGCGCCAGCAGCTTGGTGGGGGGGGAGTCCTACGAGCAGTACTTC CASSLVGGESYEQYF
TRBJ1-1 NA TRBD1 TRBV3-1/TRBV3-2 TGTGCCAGCAGCCAGTTAAGGGACAGGGCTGAAGCTTTCTTT CASSQLRDRAEAFF
TRBJ1-6 NA TRBD1 TRBV19 TGTGCCAGTAGTATAGCGACAGGGGCCAATTCACCCCTCCACTTT CASSIATGANSPLHF
TRBJ2-1 NA TRBD1 TRBV29-1 TGCAGCGCTTCCGGGACAGGGGGCGCGAGGCAGTTCTTC CSASGTGGARQFF
TRBJ1-5 NA NA TRBV21-1 TGTGCCAGCAGCAAAGCGAAGGAGCCCTCGTTGTGCGAGCCCCAGCATTTT CASSKAKEPSLCEPQHF
TRBJ2-3 NA NA TRBV7-9 TGTGCCAGCAGGAAGGATCCCGGGACAGATACGCAGTATTTT CASRKDPGTDTQYF
TRBJ2-3 NA TRBD2 TRBV24-1 TGTGCCACCAGTGATCCCGGGACTAGCGGGACAGATACGCAGTATTTT CATSDPGTSGTDTQYF
TRBJ2-2 few TRBD2 TRBV6-1 TGTGCCAGCAGTGGACTAGCGGGAGGGGCCGACACCGGGGAGCTGTTTTTT CASSGLAGGADTGELFF
TRBJ2-2 NA TRBD1 TRBV30 TGTGCCTGGAGGGAACGGGACAGGGAGACCGGGGAGCTGTTTTTT CAWRERDRETGELFF
TRBJ1-3 once TRBD1 TRBV6-5 TGTGCCAGCAGAACCACAGGGGGCGACGGCACCATATATTTT CASRTTGGDGTIYF
TRBJ2-1 NA TRBD1 TRBV7-9 TGTGCCAGCAGCCCCGGGACAGGGAGGAATGAGCAGTTCTTC CASSPGTGRNEQFF
TRBJ1-2 NA NA TRBV2 TGTGCCAGCAGTGGGCCAGGGAATAACTATGGCTACACCTTC CASSGPGNNYGYTF
TRBJ1-3 NA NA TRBV7-8 TGTGCCAGCAGCCTTTCCAGGGCTTCTGGAAACACCATATATTTT CASSLSRASGNTIYF
TRBJ1-2 NA TRBD1 TRBV6-6 TGTGCCAGCAGTTACCGCCAGGGGGACTATGGCTACACCTTC CASSYRQGDYGYTF
TRBJ2-1 NA TRBD2 TRBV11-1 TGTGCCAGCAGCTTATGGTCTAGCGGGGGTTTCAATGAGCAGTTCTTC CASSLWSSGGFNEQFF
TRBJ1-6 NA NA TRBV19 TGTGCCAGTAGTATAGGGGGAGCCCTCCACTTT CASSIGGALHF
TRBJ1-4 NA NA TRBV3-1/TRBV3-2 TGTGCCAGCAGCCAGAGGGAGGGAAAACTGTTTTTT CASSQREGKLFF
TRBJ2-7 NA TRBD1 TRBV4-1 TGCGCCAGCAGTCCCGGGACAGGGAATACCTACGAGCAGTACTTC CASSPGTGNTYEQYF
TRBJ2-3 NA TRBD1 TRBV5-5 TGTGCCAGCAGCCGACAGGGGTTAAGCACAGATACGCAGTATTTT CASSRQGLSTDTQYF
TRBJ2-5 NA TRBD2 TRBV9 TGTGCCAGCAGCGTCCTAGCGGGAGTGCAAGAGACCCAGTACTTC CASSVLAGVQETQYF
TRBJ2-3 few TRBD1 TRBV9 TGTGCCAGCAGCGTAGAGGACAGGGGGCTCGGTACAGATACGCAGTATTTT CASSVEDRGLGTDTQYF
TRBJ2-2 NA NA TRBV6-5 TGTGCCAGCAGGCCAAGCAGGGGAACGGTCGGGGAGCTGTTTTTT CASRPSRGTVGELFF
TRBJ2-3 NA TRBD2 TRBV30 TGTGCCTGGAGTGTTCGTCGGACTAGCGGGAGCACAGATACGCAGTATTTT CAWSVRRTSGSTDTQYF
TRBJ2-7 NA NA TRBV12-3/TRBV12-4 TGTGCCAGCAGTTTAGGGGCCGGTGACGAGCAGTACTTC CASSLGAGDEQYF
TRBJ2-7 NA TRBD2 TRBV29-1 TGCAGCGCCAGGACTAGCGGAACCTACGAGCAGTACTTC CSARTSGTYEQYF